This TCR beta chain emerged from a study of blood T cell repertoires in COVID-19. Study-wide context: The United States, Italy and Spain supplied acute and convalescent COVID-19 samples. Nucleic acid was either cDNA or gDNA, and it came from T cells, B-cell-depleted T cells, or PBMCs.

Germline V gene data show CDR1 as SGHDN and CDR2 as FVKESK. The CDR3 spans 15 residues. Trimming took 1 base from V and 5 from J, leaving 9 bases between them. In the source study's methods: Estimation of nucleated cell counts relied on the amplification of reference gene primers. The assay was immunoSEQ multiplex PCR, and TCRdb's table has in-frame clones only and misses some. The DNA gave D and trimming, while V, J and clone size come from that table. Among 200,000 to 300,000 clones, more than 85% were seen once, and the ten largest hold 2% to 3%. During active infection, Seattle patients enrolled and were then monitored through disease.

V gene TRBV14 combines with J gene TRBJ1-6; no clear D. This sequence was found in a person under 35 with COVID-19, enrolled during active disease. Material: peripheral blood. This CDR3 reads CASSQAMVNNSPLHF. DNA of the CDR3: TGTGCCAGCAGCCAAGCTATGGTGAATAATTCACCCCTCCACTTT.